This TCR beta chain stems from a study of blood T cell repertoires in COVID-19. Study in general: PBMCs, B-cell-depleted T cells, or T cells provided the cDNA or gDNA that made up the material.

Original methodology: Amplifying reference gene primers gave estimates of nucleated cell counts. The repertoire was sequenced with immunoSEQ multiplex PCR; TCRdb's copy has only in-frame clones and lacks some. V and J calls and clone size come straight from that table; D and trimming were deduced from the DNA. The sample carries 200,000 to 250,000 clones, 70% to 85% recorded once. The germline V and J ends were trimmed by 4 bases and 5 bases, with 9 bases remaining between them. The V gene's germline CDR1 is LGHNA and CDR2 YNFKEQ. This CDR3 region has 13 residues. Participants' reported clinical history set cohort assignment. Among Cohort 3 donors, those recovered had two negative PCRs, clearance, or symptom resolution.

Sequencing used PBMCs or T cells enriched from blood (not recorded which). This clonotype was sampled from a middle-aged man who had recovered from COVID-19. The chain recombines TRBV4-2 with TRBJ1-5, with TRBD1 as a possible D gene (6 bases). CDR3 DNA: TGTGCCAGCAGCCCACAGGGACATCAGCCCCAGCATTTT. Translation: CASSPQGHQPQHF.